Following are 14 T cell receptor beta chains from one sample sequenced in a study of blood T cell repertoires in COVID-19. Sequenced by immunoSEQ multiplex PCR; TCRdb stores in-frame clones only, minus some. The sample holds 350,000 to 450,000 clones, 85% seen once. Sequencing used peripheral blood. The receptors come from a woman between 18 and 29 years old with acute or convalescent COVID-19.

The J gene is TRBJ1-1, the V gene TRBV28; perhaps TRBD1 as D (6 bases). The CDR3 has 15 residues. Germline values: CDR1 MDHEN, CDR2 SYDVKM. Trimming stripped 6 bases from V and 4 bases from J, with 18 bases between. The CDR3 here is CASRSTGTKSTEAFF. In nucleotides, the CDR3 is TGTGCCAGCAGGTCCACCGGGACAAAGTCCACTGAAGCTTTCTTT. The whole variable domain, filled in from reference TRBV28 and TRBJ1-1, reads DVKVTQSSRYLVKRTGEKVFLECVQDMDHENMFWYRQDPGLGLRLIYFSYDVKMKEKGDIPEGYSVSREKKERFSLILESASTNQTSMYLCASRSTGTKSTEAFFGQGTRLTVV.

For the CDR3, the DNA is TGTGCCAGCAGCCCCTCCGTGGGGCGGGAGGATTACAATGAGCAGTTCTTC. Encoded protein: CASSPSVGREDYNEQFF. This rearrangement joins TRBV7-3 to TRBJ2-1; TRBD2 aligns across 8 bases. CDR1 is SGHTA and CDR2 is FQGTGA in the germline V gene. The junction had 13 bases not matched to a gene; V was cut back by 5 bases and J by 4 bases. The CDR3 is 17 residues long.

For the CDR3, the DNA is TGTGCCAGCAGTTCGACTAGCTCAGATACGCAGTATTTT. This encodes CASSSTSSDTQYF. The chain is built from TRBV6-6 and TRBJ2-3; 7 bases match TRBD2. The V gene end was trimmed by 4 bases and the J gene end by 4 bases; junction bases not matched to a gene: 2. The length of the CDR3 is 13 residues. The germline gives CDR1 MNHNY, CDR2 SVGAGI (reference sequence).

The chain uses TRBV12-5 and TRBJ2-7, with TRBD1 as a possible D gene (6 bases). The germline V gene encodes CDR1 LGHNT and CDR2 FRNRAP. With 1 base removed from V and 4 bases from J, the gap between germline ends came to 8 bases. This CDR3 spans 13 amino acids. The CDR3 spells CASGLGTGYEQYF. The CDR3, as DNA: TGTGCTAGTGGTTTGGGTACAGGGTACGAGCAGTACTTC.

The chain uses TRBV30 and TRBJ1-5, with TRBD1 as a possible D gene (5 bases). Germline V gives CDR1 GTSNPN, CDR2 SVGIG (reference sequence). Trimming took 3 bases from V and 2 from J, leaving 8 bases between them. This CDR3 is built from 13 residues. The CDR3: CAWSAQGNQPQHF. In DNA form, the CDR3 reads TGTGCCTGGAGCGCACAGGGCAATCAGCCCCAGCATTTT.

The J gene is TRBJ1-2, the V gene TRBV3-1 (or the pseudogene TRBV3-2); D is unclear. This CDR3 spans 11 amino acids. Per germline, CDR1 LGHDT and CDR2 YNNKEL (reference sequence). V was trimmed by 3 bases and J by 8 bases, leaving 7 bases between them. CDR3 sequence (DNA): TGTGCCAGCAGCCAGGGCTTGGGCTACACCTTC. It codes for CASSQGLGYTF.

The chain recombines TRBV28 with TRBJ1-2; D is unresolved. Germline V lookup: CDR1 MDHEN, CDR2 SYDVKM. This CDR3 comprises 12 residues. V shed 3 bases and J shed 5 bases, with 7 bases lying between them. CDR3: CASSFKEYGYTF. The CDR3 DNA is TGTGCCAGCAGTTTCAAGGAGTATGGCTACACCTTC.

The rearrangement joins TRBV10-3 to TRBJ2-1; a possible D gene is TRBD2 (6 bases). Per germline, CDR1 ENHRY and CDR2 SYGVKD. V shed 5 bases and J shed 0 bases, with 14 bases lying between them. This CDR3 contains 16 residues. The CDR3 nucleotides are TGTGCCATCAGTAGCGATAGCGGAAGCTCCTACAATGAGCAGTTCTTC. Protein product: CAISSDSGSSYNEQFF.

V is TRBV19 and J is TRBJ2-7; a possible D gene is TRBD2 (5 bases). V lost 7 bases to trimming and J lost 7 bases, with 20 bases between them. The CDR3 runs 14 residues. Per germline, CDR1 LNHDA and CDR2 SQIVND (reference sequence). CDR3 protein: CASTLTSGEREQYF. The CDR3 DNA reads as TGTGCCAGTACTCTGACCTCCGGGGAACGGGAGCAGTACTTC.

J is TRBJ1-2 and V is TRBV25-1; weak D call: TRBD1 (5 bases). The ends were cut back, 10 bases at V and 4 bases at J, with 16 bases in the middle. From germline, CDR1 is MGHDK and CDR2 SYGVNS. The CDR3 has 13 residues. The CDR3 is CATGGASFYGYTF. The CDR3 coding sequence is TGTGCCACAGGCGGGGCCAGTTTCTATGGCTACACCTTC.

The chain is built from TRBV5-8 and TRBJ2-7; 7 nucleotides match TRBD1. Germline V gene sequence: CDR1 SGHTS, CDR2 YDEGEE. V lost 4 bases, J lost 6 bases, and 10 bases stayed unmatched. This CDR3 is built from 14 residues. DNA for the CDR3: TGTGCCAGCAGCCGAGGACAGGTCATCACCGAGCAGTACTTC. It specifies CASSRGQVITEQYF.

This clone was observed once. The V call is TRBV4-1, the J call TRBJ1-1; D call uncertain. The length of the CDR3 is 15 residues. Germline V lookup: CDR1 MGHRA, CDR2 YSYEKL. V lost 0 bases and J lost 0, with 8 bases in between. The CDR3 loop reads CASSQEILLNTEAFF. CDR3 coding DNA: TGCGCCAGCAGCCAAGAAATACTATTGAACACTGAAGCTTTCTTT.

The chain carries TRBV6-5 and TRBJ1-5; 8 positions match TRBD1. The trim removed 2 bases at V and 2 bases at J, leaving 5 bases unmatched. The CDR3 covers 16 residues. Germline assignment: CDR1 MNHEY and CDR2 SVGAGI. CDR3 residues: CASSYVQGAGNQPQHF. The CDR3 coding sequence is TGTGCCAGCAGTTACGTCCAGGGGGCCGGCAATCAGCCCCAGCATTTT.

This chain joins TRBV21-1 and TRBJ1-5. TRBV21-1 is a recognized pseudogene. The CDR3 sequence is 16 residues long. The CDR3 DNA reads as TGTGCCAGCAACCGGGGTGGTGGCGATAGCAATCAGCCCCAGCATTTT. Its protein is CASNRGGGDSNQPQHF.